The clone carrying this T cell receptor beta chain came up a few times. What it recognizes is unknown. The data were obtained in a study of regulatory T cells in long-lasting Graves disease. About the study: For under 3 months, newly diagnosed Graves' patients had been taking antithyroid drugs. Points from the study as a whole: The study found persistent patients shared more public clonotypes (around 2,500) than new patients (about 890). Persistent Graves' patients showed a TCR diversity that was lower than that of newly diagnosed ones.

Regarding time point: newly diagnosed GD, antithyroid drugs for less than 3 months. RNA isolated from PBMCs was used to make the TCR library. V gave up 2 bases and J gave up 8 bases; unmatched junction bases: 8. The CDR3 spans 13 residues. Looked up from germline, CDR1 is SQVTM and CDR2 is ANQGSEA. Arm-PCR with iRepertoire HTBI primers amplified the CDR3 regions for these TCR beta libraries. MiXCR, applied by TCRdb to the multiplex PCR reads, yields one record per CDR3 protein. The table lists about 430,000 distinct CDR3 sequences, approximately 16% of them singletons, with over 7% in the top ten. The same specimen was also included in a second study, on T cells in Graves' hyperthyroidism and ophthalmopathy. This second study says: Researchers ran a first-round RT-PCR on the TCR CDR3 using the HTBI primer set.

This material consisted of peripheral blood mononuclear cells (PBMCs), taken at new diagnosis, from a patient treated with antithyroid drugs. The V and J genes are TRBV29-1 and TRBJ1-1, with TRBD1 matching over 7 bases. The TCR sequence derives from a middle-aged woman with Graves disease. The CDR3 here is CSVERGQRSEAFF. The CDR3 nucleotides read TGCAGCGTTGAAAGGGGACAGCGTTCGGAAGCTTTCTTT.